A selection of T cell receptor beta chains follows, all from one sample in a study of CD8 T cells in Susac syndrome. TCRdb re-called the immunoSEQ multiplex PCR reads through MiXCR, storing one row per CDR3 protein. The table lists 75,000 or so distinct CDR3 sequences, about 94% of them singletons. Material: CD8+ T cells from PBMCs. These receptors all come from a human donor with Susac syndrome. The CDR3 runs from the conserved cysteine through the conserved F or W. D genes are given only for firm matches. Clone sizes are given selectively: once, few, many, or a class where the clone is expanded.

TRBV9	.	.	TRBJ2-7	TGTGCCAGCAGCGGCATATCATCGAGTGGCTCCTACGAGCAGTACTTC	CASSGISSSGSYEQYF
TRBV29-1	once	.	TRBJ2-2	TGCAGCGTTCTCGGGTCCGACACCGGGGAGCTGTTTTTT	CSVLGSDTGELFF
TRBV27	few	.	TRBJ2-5	TGTGCCAGCAGTTTAAGGGGTCAGGAGACCCAGTACTTC	CASSLRGQETQYF
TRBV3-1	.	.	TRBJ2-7	TGTGCCAGCAGCGACTCGCACAGCTACGAGCAGTACTTC	CASSDSHSYEQYF
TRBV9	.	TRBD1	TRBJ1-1	TGTGCCAGCAGCCTTGGACAGGACACTGAAGCTTTCTTT	CASSLGQDTEAFF
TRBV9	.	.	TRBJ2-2	TGTGCCAGCAGCGTATCCGGGAACACCGGGGAGCTGTTTTTT	CASSVSGNTGELFF
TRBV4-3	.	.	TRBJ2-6	TGCGCCAGCAGCCAAGGAGCAGGGTTTGGGGCCAACGTCCTGACTTTC	CASSQGAGFGANVLTF
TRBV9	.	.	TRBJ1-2	TGTGCCAGCAGCTTACAGGGAAGGCATGGCTACACCTTC	CASSLQGRHGYTF
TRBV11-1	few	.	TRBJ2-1	TGTGCCAGCAGTTCAACAGGGAACTACAATGAGCAGTTCTTC	CASSSTGNYNEQFF
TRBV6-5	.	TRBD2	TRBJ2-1	TGTGCCAGCAGCGGTGGACTAGCGGAGTTCTTC	CASSGGLAEFF
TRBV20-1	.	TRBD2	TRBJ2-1	TGCAGTGCTAGTACGGATGTGGCGGGAGTGATGAATGAGCAGTTCTTC	CSASTDVAGVMNEQFF
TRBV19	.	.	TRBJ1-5	TGTGCCAGTAGTATTAGTCAGGGGCTACCCCAGCATTTT	CASSISQGLPQHF
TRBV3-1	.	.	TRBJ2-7	TGTGCCAGCAGCCAAGGAGACCTGGGGGCCCCCTCCTACGAGCAGTACTTC	CASSQGDLGAPSYEQYF
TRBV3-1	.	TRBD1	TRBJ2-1	TGTGCCAGCAGCCCGGCGACAGGGGGGTCCTACAATGAGCAGTTCTTC	CASSPATGGSYNEQFF
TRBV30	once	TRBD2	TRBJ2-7	TGTGCCTGGAGTATACTAGCGGGATACGAGCAGTACTTC	CAWSILAGYEQYF
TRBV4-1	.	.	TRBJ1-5	TGCGCCAGCAGCCAAGATTCGTCGGGGTCATTCAATCAGCCCCAGCATTTT	CASSQDSSGSFNQPQHF
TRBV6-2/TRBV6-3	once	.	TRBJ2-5	TGTGCCAGCAGTTACGGCCAGGGGATCGAGACCCAGTACTTC	CASSYGQGIETQYF
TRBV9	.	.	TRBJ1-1	TGTGCCAGCAGCACCTCAGGAGACACTGAAGCTTTCTTT	CASSTSGDTEAFF
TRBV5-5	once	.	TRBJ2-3	TGTGCCAGCAGCTTCGTTGGGGAAGGAACAGATACGCAGTATTTT	CASSFVGEGTDTQYF
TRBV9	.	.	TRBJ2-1	TGTGCCAGCAGCGTAGAGGAATATGAGCAGTTCTTC	CASSVEEYEQFF
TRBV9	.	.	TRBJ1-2	TGTGCCAGCAGCGTAGGGGACAACTATGGCTACACCTTC	CASSVGDNYGYTF
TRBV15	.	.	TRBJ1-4	TGTGCCACCAGCAGAGTAGGGGATGCTGAAAAACTGTTTTTT	CATSRVGDAEKLFF
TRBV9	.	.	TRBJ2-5	TGTGCCAGCAGCGTAGAGCCAGGGGCTAGGGGGGGCTCCAGTGAGACCCAGTACTTC	CASSVEPGARGGSSETQYF
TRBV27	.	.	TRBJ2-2	TGTGCCAGCAGTTTCACTACCGGGGAGCTGTTTTTT	CASSFTTGELFF
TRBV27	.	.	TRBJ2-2	TGTGCCAGCACCCTGTCCCTGCCCTACAACACCGGGGAGCTGTTTTTT	CASTLSLPYNTGELFF
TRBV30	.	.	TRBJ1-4	TGTGCCTGGTCGGGAGAGGGGACGACTAATGAAAAACTGTTTTTT	CAWSGEGTTNEKLFF
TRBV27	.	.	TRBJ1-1	TGTGCCAGCAGAGAAGGGAACACTGAAGCTTTCTTT	CASREGNTEAFF
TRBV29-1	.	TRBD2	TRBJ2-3	TGCAGCGTTGAGGTTCTAGCGGGGGTCTCTAGCACAGATACGCAGTATTTT	CSVEVLAGVSSTDTQYF
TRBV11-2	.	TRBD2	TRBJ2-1	TGTGCCAGCTCTATTTGGCGGGGGGCCCCCTACAATGAGCAGTTCTTC	CASSIWRGAPYNEQFF
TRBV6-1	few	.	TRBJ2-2	TGTGCCAGCTCCCGACTCGAGACCGGGGAGCTGTTTTTT	CASSRLETGELFF